This passage covers 14 T cell receptor beta chains from one sample sequenced in a study of identical twins. Using its own MiXCR run on the 5' RACE reads, TCRdb lists one record per CDR3 protein. The table records approximately 260,000 distinct CDR3 sequences, over 12% of them present only once. Source material: memory (CD45RO+) T cells sorted from blood. These receptors originate from a young woman in good health.

The V and J genes are TRBV6-1 and TRBJ2-3; 8 bases match TRBD1. Germline loops: CDR1 MNHNS, CDR2 SASEGT. CDR3 size: 16 residues. Losses at the gene ends were 6 bases for V and 0 bases for J; bases not matched to a gene: 8. For the CDR3, the DNA is TGTGCCAGCAGCCAGATCCGACAGGGGAGCACAGATACGCAGTATTTT. This gives the protein CASSQIRQGSTDTQYF.

This chain links TRBV12-3 or TRBV12-4 with TRBJ1-6; D is perhaps TRBD1 (6 bases). V lost 5 bases to trimming and J lost 9 bases, with 14 bases between them. The CDR3 totals 14 residues. The CDR3 DNA follows: TGTGCCAGCAGTCCCCGGGACATGGCTTCACCCCTCCACTTT. As protein: CASSPRDMASPLHF.

This clonotype came up many times. V gene TRBV7-8 combines with J gene TRBJ2-5; perhaps TRBD1 as D (5 bases). CDR1 SGHVS and CDR2 FQNEAQ come from the germline V gene. V shed 5 bases and J shed 5 bases, with 18 bases lying between them. The CDR3 has 15 residues. Here the CDR3 DNA reads TGTGCCAGCAGCCCCGCCTCAGGGTTCTACGAGACCCAGTACTTC. Residues: CASSPASGFYETQYF. Looking up the rest from reference TRBV7-8 and TRBJ2-5 gives the full variable domain: GAGVSQSPRYKVAKRGQDVALRCDPISGHVSLFWYQQALGQGPEFLTYFQNEAQLDKSGLPSDRFFAERPEGSVSTLKIQRTQQEDSAVYLCASSPASGFYETQYFGPGTRLLVL.

The gene calls are TRBV10-3 and TRBJ2-2; a weak D match, TRBD2 (6 bases). The CDR3 runs 15 residues. From germline, CDR1 is ENHRY and CDR2 SYGVKD. Between the trimmed V and J ends, which lost 10 bases and 6 bases, there was a span of 21 bases. This chain's CDR3 is CATSARRDRAGELFF. The CDR3 DNA sequence: TGTGCCACCTCGGCTAGGAGGGACCGGGCCGGGGAGCTGTTTTTT.

Many counts were recorded for this clonotype. The V call is TRBV29-1, the J call TRBJ2-3, with a tentative D call TRBD1 (5 bases). V dropped 4 bases and J dropped 2 bases, with 19 bases sitting between them. Germline V gives CDR1 SQVTM, CDR2 ANQGSEA. This CDR3 has 16 amino acids. The CDR3 loop reads CSVARPQETNTDTQYF. The DNA for the CDR3 is TGCAGCGTTGCTCGGCCACAGGAGACCAACACAGATACGCAGTATTTT.

This clonotype showed up just a few times. The chain is built from TRBV20-1 and TRBJ2-5; no definite D call. Germline CDR1 DFQATT, CDR2 SNEGSKA (reference sequence). The CDR3 length is 13 residues. Trimming stripped 5 bases from V and 1 base from J, with 11 bases between. In nucleotides, the CDR3 is TGCAGTGCTCGAAGACGGATCCAAGAGACCCAGTACTTC. Protein: CSARRRIQETQYF.

This clonotype was counted only a few times. The CDR3 coding sequence is TGTGCCAGCAGCCGTCGCGACAGGGGTTGGATCGAGCAGTACTTC. It yields the protein CASSRRDRGWIEQYF. This chain links TRBV7-2 with TRBJ2-7; 8 bases map to TRBD1. The germline V gene has CDR1 SGHTA and CDR2 FQGNSA. The V gene end was trimmed by 5 bases and the J gene end by 6 bases; junction bases not matched to a gene: 12. CDR3 length equals 15 residues.

This chain connects TRBV4-2 to TRBJ2-5; perhaps TRBD2 as D (6 bases). CDR3 length: 15 amino acids. With 3 bases removed from V and 1 base from J, the gap between germline ends came to 12 bases. CDR1 is LGHNA and CDR2 is YNFKEQ in the germline V gene. Here the CDR3 reads CASSQGGLFQETQYF. Here the CDR3 DNA reads TGTGCCAGCAGCCAGGGAGGACTATTCCAAGAGACCCAGTACTTC.

J is TRBJ2-3 and V is TRBV29-1; 12 bases line up with TRBD2. The trim removed 4 bases at V and 4 bases at J, leaving 6 bases unmatched. The CDR3 consists of 15 residues. Per germline, CDR1 SQVTM and CDR2 ANQGSEA. The CDR3 DNA sequence: TGCAGCGTTGTGCTAGCGGGGGGGCAGGCAGATACGCAGTATTTT. As protein: CSVVLAGGQADTQYF.

This clonotype has ten or more counts. The chain combines TRBV7-9 with TRBJ1-6; TRBD1 might be the D (5 bases). The V end lost 5 bases, the J end lost 9 bases, and 11 bases lay between the germline ends. Germline V gene sequence: CDR1 SEHNR, CDR2 FQNEAQ (reference sequence). The CDR3 loop spans 13 amino acids. The CDR3 nucleotides are TGTGCCAGCAGCAAGGAGGGGTTTTCACCCCTCCACTTT. As protein: CASSKEGFSPLHF.

This clonotype was detected many times. This chain links TRBV20-1 with TRBJ2-1, with no clear D. Trimming stripped 4 bases from V and 2 bases from J, with 15 bases between. The germline V gene has CDR1 DFQATT and CDR2 SNEGSKA (reference sequence). The CDR3 has 15 amino acids. CDR3 loop: CSATSGGGTYNEQFF. CDR3 DNA sequence: TGCAGTGCTACTTCTGGCGGTGGAACCTACAATGAGCAGTTCTTC.

The sample holds many counts of this clonotype. The chain links TRBV5-1 to TRBJ2-7; D is undetermined. Trimming removed 2 bases from V and 4 bases from J, with 1 base in between. The CDR3 runs 10 residues. Germline CDR1 SGHRS, CDR2 YFSETQ. The CDR3 nucleotides read TGCGCCAGCAGCTTATACGAGCAGTACTTC. It encodes CASSLYEQYF.

The sample holds a few counts of this clonotype. The chain couples TRBV5-4 to TRBJ2-2, with D perhaps given as TRBD1 or TRBD2 (6 bases each). Germline V gene lookup returns CDR1 SGHNT and CDR2 YYREEE (reference sequence). CDR3 length equals 15 residues. V lost 4 bases, J lost 4 bases, and 14 bases lay in between. DNA for the CDR3: TGTGCCAGCAGCCTCAAGGGGGGACCCACCGGGGAGCTGTTTTTT. Translating it yields CASSLKGGPTGELFF.

The chain has TRBV30 and TRBJ1-1; D gene uncertain. V shed 0 bases and J shed 8 bases, with 13 bases lying between them. Germline V lookup: CDR1 GTSNPN, CDR2 SVGIG (reference sequence). The CDR3 contains 13 residues. In nucleotides, the CDR3 is TGTGCCTGGAGTGTACGCGCCCTACGGGAAGCTTTCTTT. Protein: CAWSVRALREAFF.